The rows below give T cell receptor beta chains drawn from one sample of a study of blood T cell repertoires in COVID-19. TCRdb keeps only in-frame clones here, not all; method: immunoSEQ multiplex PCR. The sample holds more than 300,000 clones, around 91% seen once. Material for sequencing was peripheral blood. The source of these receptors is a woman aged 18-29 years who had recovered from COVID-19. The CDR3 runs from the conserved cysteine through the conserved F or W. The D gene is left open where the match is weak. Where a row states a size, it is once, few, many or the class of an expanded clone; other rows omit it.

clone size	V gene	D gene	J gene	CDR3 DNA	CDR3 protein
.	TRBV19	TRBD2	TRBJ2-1	TGTGCCAGTAGTATTCTGGTAGCGGGAGGGGAGCAGTTCTTC	CASSILVAGGEQFF
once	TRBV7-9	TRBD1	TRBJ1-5	TGTGCCAGCAGCTGGAGGACAGGTAGCAATCAGCCCCAGCATTTT	CASSWRTGSNQPQHF
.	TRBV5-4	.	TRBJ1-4	TGTGCCAGCAGCTCAGGGAAGTCGGACAAGAATGAAAAACTGTTTTTT	CASSSGKSDKNEKLFF
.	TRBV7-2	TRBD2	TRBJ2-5	TGTGCCAGCAGCCGGGGTAGCGGGAGAGGCCAAGAGACCCAGTACTTC	CASSRGSGRGQETQYF
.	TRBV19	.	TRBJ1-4	TGTGCCGCACAGGACAGTCCGAACAATGAAAAACTGTTTTTT	CAAQDSPNNEKLFF
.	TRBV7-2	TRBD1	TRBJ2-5	TGTGCCAGCAGTACGGACAGGCTCCAAGAGACCCAGTACTTC	CASSTDRLQETQYF
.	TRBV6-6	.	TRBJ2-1	TGTGCCAGCAGTTTCGCAACCGGGCCCCCGGGGAATGAGCAGTTCTTC	CASSFATGPPGNEQFF
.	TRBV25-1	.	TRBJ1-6	TGTGCCAGCAGTGAATACGGGTTTCAGAATTCACCCCTCCACTTT	CASSEYGFQNSPLHF
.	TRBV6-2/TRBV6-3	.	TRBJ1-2	TGTGCCAGCAGTTACGCGGGGAGCTATGGCTACACCTTC	CASSYAGSYGYTF
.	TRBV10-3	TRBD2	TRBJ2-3	TGTGCCATCAGTGCACTAGCGGGAGATACGCAGTATTTT	CAISALAGDTQYF
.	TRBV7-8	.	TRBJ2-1	TGTGCCAGCAGCCGTAGGGACTTCTCCTTAGGCGGTTACAATGAGCAGTTCTTC	CASSRRDFSLGGYNEQFF
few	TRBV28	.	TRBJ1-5	TGTGCCAGCACTCCTGGGGAGGCCCTCAATCAGCCCCAGCATTTT	CASTPGEALNQPQHF
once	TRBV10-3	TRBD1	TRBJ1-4	TGTGCCATCAGTGAGTCGGGACAGGGGGATGAAAAACTGTTTTTT	CAISESGQGDEKLFF
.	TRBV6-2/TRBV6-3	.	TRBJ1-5	TGTGCCAGCAGTTACGCGGATGGTCAGCCCCAGCATTTT	CASSYADGQPQHF
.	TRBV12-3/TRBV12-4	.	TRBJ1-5	TGTGCCAGTCGACGAGGGGGAGGGCAGCCCCAGCATTTT	CASRRGGGQPQHF
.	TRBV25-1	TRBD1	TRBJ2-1	TGTGCCAGCAGTAAGGCAGGGGGCAATGAGCAGTTCTTC	CASSKAGGNEQFF
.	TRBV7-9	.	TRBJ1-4	TGTGCCAGCAGCTTAGCGTATTTACAGTCTAATGAAAAACTGTTTTTT	CASSLAYLQSNEKLFF
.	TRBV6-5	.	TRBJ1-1	TGTGCCAGCAGAGCAGACAGCCCCAACACTGAAGCTTTCTTT	CASRADSPNTEAFF
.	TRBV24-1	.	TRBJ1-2	TGTGCCACCAGTGATGAGGGCGTCTATGGCTACACCTTC	CATSDEGVYGYTF
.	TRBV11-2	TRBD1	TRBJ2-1	TGTGCCAGCAGCTCCCTCGACAGGGCCTACAATGAGCAGTTCTTC	CASSSLDRAYNEQFF
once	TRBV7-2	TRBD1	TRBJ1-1	TGTGCCAGCAGCCTCCGACAGGGGGGCACTGAAGCTTTCTTT	CASSLRQGGTEAFF
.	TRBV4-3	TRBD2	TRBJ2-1	TGCGCCAGCAGCCAAGATCTAGCGGGCTCCTACAATGAGCAGTTCTTC	CASSQDLAGSYNEQFF